A single sample gave rise to the 2 T cell receptor beta chains below, sequenced in a study of lymphopenia after photon versus proton radiotherapy. TCRdb's table, derived via immunoSEQ multiplex PCR, lists solely in-frame clones and lacks some. The sample contains some 55,000 clones, 86% of which appear only once. The sequencing here drew on peripheral blood, taken from a patient treated with photon-based radiotherapy. The receptors stem from a man aged 35 to 55 with gastric cancer.

This sequence joins TRBV29-1 and TRBJ2-7; no clear D. The CDR3 is 11 amino acids. V lost 4 bases, J lost 5 bases, and 9 bases lay in between. The germline V gene encodes CDR1 SQVTM and CDR2 ANQGSEA. CDR3 residues: CSVGWGNEQYF. In DNA, the CDR3 is TGCAGCGTTGGGTGGGGAAACGAGCAGTACTTC.

The chain uses TRBV2 and TRBJ2-7; D uncertain. CDR3 length equals 11 residues. Germline V lookup: CDR1 SNHLY, CDR2 FYNNEI. With 4 bases removed from V and 3 bases from J, the gap between germline ends came to 4 bases. CDR3 sequence reads: CASSADYEQYF. The CDR3 DNA is TGTGCCAGCAGTGCCGACTACGAGCAGTACTTC. Using reference TRBV2 and TRBJ2-7 for the parts outside the CDR3, the full variable domain is EPEVTQTPSHQVTQMGQEVILRCVPISNHLYFYWYRQILGQKVEFLVSFYNNEISEKSEIFDDQFSVERPDGSNFTLKIRSTKLEDSAMYFCASSADYEQYFGPGTRLTVT.